The 5 T cell receptor beta chains listed next were all sequenced from one sample in a study of blood T cell repertoires in COVID-19. TCRdb's copy holds only in-frame clones and misses some; the assay was immunoSEQ multiplex PCR. The sample carries roughly 140,000 clones, approximately 80% recorded once. Source material: peripheral blood. Source of these receptors: a woman in her fifties or sixties in a cohort sampled during active or convalescent COVID-19.

This chain uses TRBV29-1 with TRBJ1-5, with TRBD1 matching over 7 bases. The germline V gene encodes CDR1 SQVTM and CDR2 ANQGSEA. The CDR3 is 13 amino acids. V lost 7 bases to trimming and J lost 7 bases; unmatched junction nucleotides: 10. The CDR3: CSDPTGVRQPQHF. The CDR3 bases are TGCAGCGACCCAACAGGGGTGCGACAGCCCCAGCATTTT.

The chain combines TRBV2 with TRBJ2-5; 7 nucleotides align to TRBD1. CDR3 length equals 13 residues. Germline CDR1 is SNHLY and CDR2 is FYNNEI. Trimming cost V 4 bases and J 5 bases; bases outside gene matches: 4. The CDR3 is CASSGGGLETQYF. The CDR3 bases are TGTGCCAGCAGTGGAGGGGGCCTGGAGACCCAGTACTTC. Variable domain in full (rest from reference TRBV2 and TRBJ2-5): EPEVTQTPSHQVTQMGQEVILRCVPISNHLYFYWYRQILGQKVEFLVSFYNNEISEKSEIFDDQFSVERPDGSNFTLKIRSTKLEDSAMYFCASSGGGLETQYFGPGTRLLVL.

The V and J genes are TRBV3-1 (or the pseudogene TRBV3-2) and TRBJ2-1, with a weak D call TRBD2 (6 bases). The germline gives CDR1 LGHDT, CDR2 YNNKEL (reference sequence). This CDR3 comprises 13 residues. The germline V and J ends were trimmed by 1 base and 5 bases, with 6 bases remaining between them. CDR3 sequence (DNA): TGTGCCAGCAGCCAAGGGGGGGACAATGAGCAGTTCTTC. Amino acids: CASSQGGDNEQFF.

The chain employs TRBV5-1 and TRBJ2-3, with 8 bases aligning to TRBD1. CDR1 is SGHRS and CDR2 is YFSETQ in the germline V gene. The CDR3 spans 17 residues. Trimming removed 1 base from V and 0 bases from J; junction bases left unmatched: 7. The CDR3 region has the DNA TGCGCCAGCAGCTTGACGATGACAGGGGATAGCACAGATACGCAGTATTTT. Its protein is CASSLTMTGDSTDTQYF.

V gene TRBV7-9 combines with J gene TRBJ2-7; 10 nucleotides align to TRBD2. CDR3 size: 15 residues. After removal of 10 bases from V and 0 bases from J, the junction contained 9 bases not matched to a gene. Germline assignment: CDR1 SEHNR and CDR2 FQNEAQ (reference sequence). The CDR3 coding sequence is TGTGCCACAGAGGGGACTAGCGTCGCCTCCTACGAGCAGTACTTC. Translation gives CATEGTSVASYEQYF.